Listed below are T cell receptor beta chains from one sample, sequenced in a study of blood T cell repertoires in COVID-19. Libraries were prepared by immunoSEQ multiplex PCR; TCRdb keeps only in-frame clonotypes and omits some of them. The data hold approximately 51,000 clones, with 87% observed a single time. The sequencing input was peripheral blood. The source of these receptors is a woman older than 75 with COVID-19, enrolled during active disease. CDR3s include the opening cysteine and the closing phenylalanine or tryptophan. A D gene is named only where the DNA matches it firmly. Expanded clones get a size class; other rows say once, few or many, or leave the size out.

TRBV11-2	-	-	TRBJ2-2	TGTGCCAGCAGCTTTCTACAGGCCGGGGGCACCGGGGAGCTGTTTTTT	CASSFLQAGGTGELFF
TRBV30	-	-	TRBJ1-2	TGTGCCTGGAGTGTACGCAGGGTCGGCTACACCTTC	CAWSVRRVGYTF
TRBV24-1	TRBD2	-	TRBJ2-7	TGTGCCACCCCCGGGGGGTTCCGGCAGTACTTC	CATPGGFRQYF
TRBV18	TRBD1	-	TRBJ2-7	TGTGCCAGCTCATCGGACAGGGGGCGCAACGAGCAGTACTTC	CASSSDRGRNEQYF
TRBV5-1	TRBD2	-	TRBJ2-1	TGCGCCAGCAGCTTGGCCAAGACTAGCGGGAGAATCGATGAGCAGTTCTTC	CASSLAKTSGRIDEQFF
TRBV6-4	-	-	TRBJ1-2	TGTGCCAGCAGTGACTCCGTCCCACTTAACTATGGCTACACCTTC	CASSDSVPLNYGYTF
TRBV5-1	TRBD1	-	TRBJ1-1	TGCGCCAGCAGCGGGGGGACAGGGTGGACTGAAGCTTTCTTT	CASSGGTGWTEAFF
TRBV18	-	-	TRBJ2-5	TGTGCCAGCTCACCACTCGCGGAAGAGACCCAGTACTTC	CASSPLAEETQYF
TRBV7-2	TRBD1	-	TRBJ1-2	TGTGCCAGCAGCTCAACTCCCGGGACAGTTTCGGGAATCTATGGCTACACCTTC	CASSSTPGTVSGIYGYTF
TRBV5-1	TRBD1	-	TRBJ1-6	TGCGCCAGCAGCTCGGACAGGCCAAGCTCCTATAATTCACCCCTCCACTTT	CASSSDRPSSYNSPLHF
TRBV28	TRBD1	-	TRBJ1-2	TGTGCCAGCAGTCCCGGGACAGGGGTTTTCCATGGCTACACCTTC	CASSPGTGVFHGYTF
TRBV27	TRBD2	-	TRBJ2-1	TGTGCCAGCAGTTTATTGAGACTAGCGACCCCCCACAATGAGCAGTTCTTC	CASSLLRLATPHNEQFF
TRBV6-1	TRBD1	-	TRBJ1-2	TGTGCCAGCAGTAAAGCACGGACAGGGTACATGGTGACTAACTATGGCTACACCTTC	CASSKARTGYMVTNYGYTF
TRBV5-4	TRBD1	once	TRBJ1-1	TGTGCCAGCAGCGGACAGGGCCAAACGGTCTCTGAAGCTTTCTTT	CASSGQGQTVSEAFF
TRBV24-1	-	-	TRBJ1-2	TGTGCCACCAGTGAGCAGGGCTATGGCTACACCTTC	CATSEQGYGYTF
TRBV19	TRBD1	-	TRBJ1-5	TGTGCCAGTAGTGTCGGACAGGGGGCTGGCAATCAGCCCCAGCATTTT	CASSVGQGAGNQPQHF
TRBV6-5	-	-	TRBJ1-1	TGTGCCAGCAGAGTCACAGGTAACACTGAAGCTTTCTTT	CASRVTGNTEAFF
TRBV27	TRBD1	few	TRBJ1-1	TGTGCCAGCAGCCCGGACAGGCCTTCTGCTGAAGCTTTCTTT	CASSPDRPSAEAFF
TRBV5-1	-	-	TRBJ2-1	TGCGCCAGCAGCTTGGACTTGTGGAGCTCCTACAATGAGCAGTTCTTC	CASSLDLWSSYNEQFF
TRBV28	-	once	TRBJ2-1	TGTGCCAGCAGCCGCGGGGCTAGGAATGAGCAGTTCTTC	CASSRGARNEQFF
TRBV2	TRBD1	-	TRBJ1-1	TGTGCCAGCAGTAGAGGGGGCTCAGGCACTGAAGCTTTCTTT	CASSRGGSGTEAFF
TRBV11-2	-	-	TRBJ2-1	TGTGCCAGCAGCATCAGTTTCTACAATGAGCAGTTCTTC	CASSISFYNEQFF
TRBV30	-	-	TRBJ2-7	TGTGCCTGGATTCCGACGGGGGGCCCCTGGAGTGTCTACGAGCAGTACTTC	CAWIPTGGPWSVYEQYF
TRBV5-6	-	-	TRBJ2-7	TGTGCCAGCAGCTCCTTCCGAAACAGTTACTACGAGCAGTACTTC	CASSSFRNSYYEQYF
TRBV7-2	TRBD1	-	TRBJ1-4	TGTGCCAGCAGCTTAGCGGGGAACAGGGGAGCTAATGAAAAACTGTTTTTT	CASSLAGNRGANEKLFF
TRBV25-1	TRBD2	-	TRBJ2-7	TGTGCCAGCAGTGATACGACTAGCGGGAGTTACGAGCAGTACTTC	CASSDTTSGSYEQYF
TRBV18	-	-	TRBJ1-2	TGTGCCAGCTCACCTGACGAGGGCTATGGCTACACCTTC	CASSPDEGYGYTF
TRBV7-2	TRBD2	-	TRBJ2-1	TGTGCCAGCAGCTTAGGTAGCGGGAGTTACAATGAGCAGTTCTTC	CASSLGSGSYNEQFF
TRBV14	-	few	TRBJ2-1	TGTGCCAGCAGCCAAGTTCCAGGGAGGAATGAGCAGTTCTTC	CASSQVPGRNEQFF
TRBV7-2	TRBD2	-	TRBJ2-7	TGTGCCAGCAGCTTAGGAGCGGGAGAGTTTGAGCAGTACTTC	CASSLGAGEFEQYF
TRBV18	-	-	TRBJ2-5	TGTGCCAGCTCACCTCGGCAGGGCCAAGAGACCCAGTACTTC	CASSPRQGQETQYF
TRBV3-1/TRBV3-2	TRBD1	-	TRBJ2-7	TGTGCCAGCCGCGACAGGGGCTCCTACGAGCAGTACTTC	CASRDRGSYEQYF
TRBV10-3	TRBD2	-	TRBJ2-3	TGTGCCATCAGTGGACTAGCGGGGGAAGATACGCAGTATTTT	CAISGLAGEDTQYF
TRBV18	-	once	TRBJ2-1	TGTGCCAGCTCACCACCTAGCGGCACCTACAATGAGCAGTTCTTC	CASSPPSGTYNEQFF